This T cell receptor beta chain was sequenced in a study of breast tumors, draining lymph nodes, adjacent tissues. Whole-study results and caveats: Most tumor T cells seemingly derive from lymph node, then expand in tumor. The lymph node origin of tumor T cells was framed as consistent with a hypothesis, not demonstrated.

One entry per CDR3 protein, called by TCRdb with MiXCR from the multiplex PCR reads. The sample has under 110,000 distinct CDR3 sequences, about 30% seen once. Samples came from axillary lymph nodes draining the breast cancer. The CDR3 totals 13 residues. V was clipped by 0 bases and J by 2 bases, with 5 bases between them. CDR1 MNHEY and CDR2 SMNVEV come from the germline V gene (reference sequence). This clonotype was counted many times. Its antigen is as yet unknown. The sequenced sample was axillary lymph node tissue. The chain uses TRBV27 and TRBJ2-7; unclear D gene. The sequence derives from a female donor with breast cancer. Some clones in this sample may be carry-over from other donors' samples. The CDR3 DNA sequence: TGTGCCAGCAGTTTATCCGGAGCCTACGAGCAGTACTTC. Its translation: CASSLSGAYEQYF.